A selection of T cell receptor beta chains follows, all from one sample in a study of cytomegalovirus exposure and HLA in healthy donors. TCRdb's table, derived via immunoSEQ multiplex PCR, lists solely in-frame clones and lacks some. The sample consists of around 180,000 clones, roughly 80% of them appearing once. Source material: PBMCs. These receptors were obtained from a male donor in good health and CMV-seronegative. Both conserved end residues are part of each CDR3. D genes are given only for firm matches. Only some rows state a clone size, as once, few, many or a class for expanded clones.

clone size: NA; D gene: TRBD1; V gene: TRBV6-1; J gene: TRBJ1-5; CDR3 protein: CASSGGQGNNQPQHF; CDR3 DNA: TGTGCCAGCAGTGGGGGACAGGGGAACAATCAGCCCCAGCATTTT
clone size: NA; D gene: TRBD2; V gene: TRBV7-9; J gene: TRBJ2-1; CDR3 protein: CASSLTSGSGNEQFF; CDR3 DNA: TGTGCCAGCAGCTTGACTAGCGGGAGCGGTAATGAGCAGTTCTTC
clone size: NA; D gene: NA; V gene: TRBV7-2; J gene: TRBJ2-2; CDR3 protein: CASSFETTGELFF; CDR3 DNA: TGTGCCAGCAGCTTCGAAACAACCGGGGAGCTGTTTTTT
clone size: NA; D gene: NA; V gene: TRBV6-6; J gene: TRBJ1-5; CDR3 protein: CASSPNQQGSYQPQHF; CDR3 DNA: TGTGCCAGCAGTCCGAATCAACAGGGAAGTTATCAGCCCCAGCATTTT
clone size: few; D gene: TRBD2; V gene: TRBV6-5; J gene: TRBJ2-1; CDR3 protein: CASSLGLAGANEQFF; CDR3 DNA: TGTGCCAGCAGCCTGGGACTAGCGGGGGCCAATGAGCAGTTCTTC
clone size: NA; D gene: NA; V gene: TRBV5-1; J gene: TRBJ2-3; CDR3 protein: CASGWGGGTDTQYF; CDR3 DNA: TGCGCCAGCGGATGGGGCGGGGGCACAGATACGCAGTATTTT
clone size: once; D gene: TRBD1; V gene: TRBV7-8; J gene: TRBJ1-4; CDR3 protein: CASKGTDNEKLFF; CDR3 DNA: TGTGCCAGCAAGGGGACAGATAATGAAAAACTGTTTTTT
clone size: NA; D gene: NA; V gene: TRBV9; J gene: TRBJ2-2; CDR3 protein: CASSDPPGTTSASGRVGPGELFF; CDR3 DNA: TGTGCCAGCAGCGATCCCCCCGGGACAACCTCCGCGAGTGGCCGGGTGGGGCCGGGGGAGCTGTTTTTT
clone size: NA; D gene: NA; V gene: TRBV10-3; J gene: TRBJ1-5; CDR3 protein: CAISGGGPSNQPQHF; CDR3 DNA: TGTGCCATCAGTGGGGGGGGGCCAAGCAATCAGCCCCAGCATTTT
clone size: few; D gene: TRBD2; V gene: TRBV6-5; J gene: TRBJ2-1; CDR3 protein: CASSSGAGGVNEQFF; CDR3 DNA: TGTGCCAGCAGCTCCGGAGCGGGAGGGGTAAATGAGCAGTTCTTC
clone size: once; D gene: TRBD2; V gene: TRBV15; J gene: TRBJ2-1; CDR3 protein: CATKTGTSGGREQFF; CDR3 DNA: TGTGCCACCAAAACCGGGACTAGCGGGGGCCGTGAGCAGTTCTTC
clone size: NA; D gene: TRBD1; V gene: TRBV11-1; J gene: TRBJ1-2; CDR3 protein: CASSLTGGSNYGYTF; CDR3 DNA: TGTGCCAGCAGCCTTACAGGGGGATCTAACTATGGCTACACCTTC
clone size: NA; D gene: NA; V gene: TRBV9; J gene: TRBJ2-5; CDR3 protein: CASSSRDNQETQYF; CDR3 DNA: TGTGCCAGCAGCAGCCGGGACAACCAAGAGACCCAGTACTTC
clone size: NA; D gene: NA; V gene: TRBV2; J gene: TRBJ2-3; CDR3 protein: CAEQGSTDTQYF; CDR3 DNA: TGTGCCGAGCAGGGCAGCACAGATACGCAGTATTTT
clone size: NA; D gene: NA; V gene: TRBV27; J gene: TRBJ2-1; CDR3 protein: CASSLGGEGAKQFF; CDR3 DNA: TGTGCCAGCAGTTTGGGGGGCGAGGGGGCTAAGCAGTTCTTC
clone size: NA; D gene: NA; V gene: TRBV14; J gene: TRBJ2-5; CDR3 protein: CASSGGETQYF; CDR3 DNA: TGTGCCAGCAGCGGAGGGGAGACCCAGTACTTC
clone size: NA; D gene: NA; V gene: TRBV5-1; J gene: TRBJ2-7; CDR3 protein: CASSLSGSAYEQYF; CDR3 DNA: TGCGCCAGCAGCTTGTCCGGCAGCGCCTACGAGCAGTACTTC
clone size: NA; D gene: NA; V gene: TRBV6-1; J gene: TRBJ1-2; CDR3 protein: CASSVSGSHGYTF; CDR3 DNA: TGTGCCAGCAGTGTCAGCGGGAGCCATGGCTACACCTTC
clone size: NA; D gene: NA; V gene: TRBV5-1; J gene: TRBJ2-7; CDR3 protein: CASSLGPSGNRDYEQYF; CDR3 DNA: TGCGCCAGCAGCTTAGGACCCTCCGGTAACAGGGACTACGAGCAGTACTTC
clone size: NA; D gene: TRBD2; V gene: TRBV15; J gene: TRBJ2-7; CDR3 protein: CATSTLAGETYEQYF; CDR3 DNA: TGTGCCACCAGCACCCTAGCGGGGGAGACCTACGAGCAGTACTTC
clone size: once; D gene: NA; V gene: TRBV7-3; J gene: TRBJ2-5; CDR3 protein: CASSSDNQGCTQYF; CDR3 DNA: TGTGCCAGCAGCTCCGACAACCAAGGATGTACCCAGTACTTC
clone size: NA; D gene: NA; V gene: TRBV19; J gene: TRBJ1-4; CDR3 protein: CASSIVGQGGEKLFF; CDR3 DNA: TGTGCCAGTAGTATAGTCGGCCAGGGTGGGGAAAAACTGTTTTTT
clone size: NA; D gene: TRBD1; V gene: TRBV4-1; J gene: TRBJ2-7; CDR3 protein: CASSLLSTGRNYEQYF; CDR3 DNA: TGCGCCAGCAGCCTACTATCGACAGGGCGGAACTACGAGCAGTACTTC
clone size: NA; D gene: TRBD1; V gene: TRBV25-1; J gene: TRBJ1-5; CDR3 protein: CASSRTGFGNQPQHF; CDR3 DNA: TGTGCCAGCAGTCGGACAGGGTTCGGAAATCAGCCCCAGCATTTT
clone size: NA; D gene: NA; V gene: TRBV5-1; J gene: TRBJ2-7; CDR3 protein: CASSVIPGLASYEQYF; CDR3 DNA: TGCGCCAGCAGCGTCATCCCGGGACTCGCCTCCTACGAGCAGTACTTC
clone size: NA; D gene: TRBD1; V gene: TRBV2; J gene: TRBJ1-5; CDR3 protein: CASRGTPGQVFYSNQPQHF; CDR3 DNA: TGTGCCAGCAGGGGTACACCGGGACAGGTATTTTATAGCAATCAGCCCCAGCATTTT
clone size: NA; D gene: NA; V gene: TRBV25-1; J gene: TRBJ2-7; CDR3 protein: CASSEQFHPYEQYF; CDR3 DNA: TGTGCCAGCAGTGAACAATTCCATCCCTACGAGCAGTACTTC
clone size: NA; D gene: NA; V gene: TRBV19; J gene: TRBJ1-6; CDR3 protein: CASSREGGVPRSPLHF; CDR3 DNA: TGTGCCAGTAGTAGAGAGGGAGGGGTACCTAGATCACCCCTCCACTTT
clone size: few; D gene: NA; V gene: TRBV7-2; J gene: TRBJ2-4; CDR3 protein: CASSLAPGKNIQYF; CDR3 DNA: TGTGCCAGCAGCTTAGCCCCGGGCAAAAACATTCAGTACTTC
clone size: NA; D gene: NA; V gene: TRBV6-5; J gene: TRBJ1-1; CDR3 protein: CASSYSADTEAFF; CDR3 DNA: TGTGCCAGCAGTTACTCGGCGGACACTGAAGCTTTCTTT
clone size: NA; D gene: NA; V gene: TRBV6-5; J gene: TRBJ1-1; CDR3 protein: CASSSDKKCEAFF; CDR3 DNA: TGTGCCAGCAGTTCCGACAAGAAATGTGAAGCTTTCTTT
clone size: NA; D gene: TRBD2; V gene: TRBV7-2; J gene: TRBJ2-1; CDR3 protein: CASSFSGGAYNEQFF; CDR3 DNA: TGTGCCAGCAGCTTTAGCGGGGGGGCTTACAATGAGCAGTTCTTC
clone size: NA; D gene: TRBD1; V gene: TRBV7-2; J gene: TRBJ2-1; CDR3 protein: CASSRDRVAEQFF; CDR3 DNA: TGTGCCAGCAGCCGGGACAGGGTGGCTGAGCAGTTCTTC
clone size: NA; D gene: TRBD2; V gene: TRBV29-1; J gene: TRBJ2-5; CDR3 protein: CSVEDGGVEETQYF; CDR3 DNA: TGCAGCGTTGAAGATGGGGGGGTCGAAGAGACCCAGTACTTC
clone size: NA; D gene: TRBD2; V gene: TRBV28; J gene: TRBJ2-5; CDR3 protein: CASSGGGSGNTETQYF; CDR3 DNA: TGTGCCAGCAGTGGGGGGGGAAGCGGGAATACGGAGACCCAGTACTTC
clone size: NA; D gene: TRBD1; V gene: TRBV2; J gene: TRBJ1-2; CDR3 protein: CASSEATGGANYGYTF; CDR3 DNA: TGTGCCAGCAGTGAAGCGACAGGGGGCGCGAACTATGGCTACACCTTC
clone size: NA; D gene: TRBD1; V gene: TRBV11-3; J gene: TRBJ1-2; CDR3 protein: CASSFWTGVLSNYGYTF; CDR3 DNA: TGTGCCAGCAGCTTTTGGACAGGGGTACTATCTAACTATGGCTACACCTTC
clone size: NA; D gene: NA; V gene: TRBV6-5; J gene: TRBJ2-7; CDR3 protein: CASSSGISSYEQYF; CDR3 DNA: TGTGCCAGCAGCTCCGGGATATCCTCCTACGAGCAGTACTTC
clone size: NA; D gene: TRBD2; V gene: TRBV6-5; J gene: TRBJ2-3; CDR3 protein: CASSMGGGRTDTQYF; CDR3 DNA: TGTGCCAGCAGCATGGGCGGGGGGAGAACAGATACGCAGTATTTT
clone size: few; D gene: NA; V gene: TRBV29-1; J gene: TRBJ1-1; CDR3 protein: CSVVRQLNTEAFF; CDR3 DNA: TGCAGCGTTGTTAGACAGCTAAACACTGAAGCTTTCTTT
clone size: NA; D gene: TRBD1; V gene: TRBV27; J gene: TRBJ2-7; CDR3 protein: CASSLGDRGYEQYF; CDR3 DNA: TGTGCCAGCAGTCTAGGGGACAGAGGCTACGAGCAGTACTTC
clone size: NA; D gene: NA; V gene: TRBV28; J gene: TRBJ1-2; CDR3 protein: CASTLQGYGYTF; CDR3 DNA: TGTGCCAGCACCTTACAGGGCTATGGCTACACCTTC
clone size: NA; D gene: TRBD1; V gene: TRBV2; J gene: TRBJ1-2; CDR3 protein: CASGTGYGYTF; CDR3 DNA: TGTGCCTCCGGGACAGGCTATGGCTACACCTTC
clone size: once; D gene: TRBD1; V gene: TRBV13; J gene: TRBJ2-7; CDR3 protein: CASSELSGTGSYEQYF; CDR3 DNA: TGTGCCAGCAGCGAACTTTCCGGGACAGGGTCTTACGAGCAGTACTTC
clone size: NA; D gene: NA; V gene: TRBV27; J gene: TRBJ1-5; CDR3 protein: CASSYGGVNQPQHF; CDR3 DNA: TGTGCCAGCAGTTACGGGGGGGTCAATCAGCCCCAGCATTTT
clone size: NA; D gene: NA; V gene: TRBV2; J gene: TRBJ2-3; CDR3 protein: CASRADSTDTQYF; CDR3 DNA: TGTGCCAGCAGGGCGGATAGCACAGATACGCAGTATTTT
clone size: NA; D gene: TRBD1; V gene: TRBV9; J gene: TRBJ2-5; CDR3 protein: CASSSGQIRQETQYF; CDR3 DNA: TGTGCCAGCAGCTCGGGACAGATAAGACAAGAGACCCAGTACTTC
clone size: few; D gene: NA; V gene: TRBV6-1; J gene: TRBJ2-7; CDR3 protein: CASSEGRVDISYEQYF; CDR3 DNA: TGTGCCAGCAGTGAGGGTCGAGTGGACATCTCCTACGAGCAGTACTTC
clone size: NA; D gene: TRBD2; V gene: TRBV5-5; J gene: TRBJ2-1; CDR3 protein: CASSNPSLGTSGSYEQFF; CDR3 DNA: TGTGCCAGCAGCAACCCAAGTCTCGGGACTAGCGGGAGCTATGAGCAGTTCTTC
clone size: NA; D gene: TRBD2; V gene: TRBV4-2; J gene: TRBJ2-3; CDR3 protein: CASSPHPGEAGGSTDTQYF; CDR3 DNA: TGTGCCAGCAGCCCCCACCCTGGGGAGGCGGGGGGCAGCACAGATACGCAGTATTTT
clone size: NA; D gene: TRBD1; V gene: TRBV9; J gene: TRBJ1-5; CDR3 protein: CASSVEDRVGQPQHF; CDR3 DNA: TGTGCCAGCAGCGTAGAGGACAGGGTGGGCCAGCCCCAGCATTTT
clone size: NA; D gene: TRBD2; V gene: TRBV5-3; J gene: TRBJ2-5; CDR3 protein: CARSLCGGCRGETQYF; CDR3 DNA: TGTGCCAGAAGCTTGTGCGGGGGTTGTAGAGGAGAGACCCAGTACTTC
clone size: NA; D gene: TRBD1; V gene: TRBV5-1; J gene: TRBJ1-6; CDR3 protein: CASSLEGTGGSPLHF; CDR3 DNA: TGCGCCAGCAGCTTGGAAGGGACAGGCGGTTCACCCCTCCACTTT
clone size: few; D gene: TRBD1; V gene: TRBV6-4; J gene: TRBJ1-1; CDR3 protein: CASSDRQGSEAFF; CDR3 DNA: TGTGCCAGCAGTGACAGACAGGGGTCTGAAGCTTTCTTT
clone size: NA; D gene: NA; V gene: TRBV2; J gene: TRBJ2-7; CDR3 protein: CASRTGHLGEQYF; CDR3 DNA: TGTGCCAGCAGAACAGGCCATTTGGGGGAGCAGTACTTC
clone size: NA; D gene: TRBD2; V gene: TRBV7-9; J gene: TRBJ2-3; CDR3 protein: CASNPLAGASTDTQYF; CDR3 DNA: TGTGCCAGCAACCCACTAGCGGGAGCTAGTACAGATACGCAGTATTTT
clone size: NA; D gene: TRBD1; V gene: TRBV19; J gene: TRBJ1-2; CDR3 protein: CASSQQGLYGYTF; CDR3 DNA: TGTGCCAGTAGTCAACAGGGGCTCTATGGCTACACCTTC
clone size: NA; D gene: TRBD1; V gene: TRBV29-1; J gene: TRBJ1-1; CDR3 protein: CSVEPRLGQHEAFF; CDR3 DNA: TGCAGCGTTGAACCCCGGCTGGGACAGCACGAAGCTTTCTTT
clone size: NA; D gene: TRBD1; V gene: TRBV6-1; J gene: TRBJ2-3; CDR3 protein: CASRTGEKDTQYF; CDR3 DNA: TGTGCCAGCCGGACAGGGGAAAAGGATACGCAGTATTTT
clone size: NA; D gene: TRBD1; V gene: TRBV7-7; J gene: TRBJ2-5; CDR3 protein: CASSQDREETQYF; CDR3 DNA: TGTGCCAGCAGCCAAGACAGGGAGGAGACCCAGTACTTC